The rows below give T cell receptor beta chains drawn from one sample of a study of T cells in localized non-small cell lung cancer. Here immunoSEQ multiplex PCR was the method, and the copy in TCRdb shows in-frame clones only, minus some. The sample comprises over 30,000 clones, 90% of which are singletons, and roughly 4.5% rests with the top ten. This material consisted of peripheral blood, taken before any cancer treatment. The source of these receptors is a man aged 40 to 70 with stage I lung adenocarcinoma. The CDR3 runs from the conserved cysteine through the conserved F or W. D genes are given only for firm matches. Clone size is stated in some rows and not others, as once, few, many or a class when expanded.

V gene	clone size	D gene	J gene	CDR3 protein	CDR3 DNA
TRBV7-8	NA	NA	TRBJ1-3	CASSLDSYSGNTIYF	TGTGCCAGCAGCTTAGACAGCTACTCTGGAAACACCATATATTTT
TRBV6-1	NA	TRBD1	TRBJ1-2	CASSLTGDANYGYTF	TGTGCCAGCAGCCTGACAGGGGACGCTAACTATGGCTACACCTTC
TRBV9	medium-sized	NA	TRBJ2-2	CASSLNSKHTNTGELFF	TGTGCCAGCAGTTTAAACTCGAAACACACGAACACCGGGGAGCTGTTTTTT
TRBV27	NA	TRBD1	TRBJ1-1	CASSRDSRVGLNTEAFF	TGTGCCAGCAGTAGGGACAGTAGGGTGGGACTGAACACTGAAGCTTTCTTT
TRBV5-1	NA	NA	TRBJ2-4	CASSFGLAGIQYF	TGCGCCAGCAGCTTCGGGCTAGCCGGCATTCAGTACTTC
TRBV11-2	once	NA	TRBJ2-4	CASSSRSGAKNIQYF	TGTGCCAGCAGTTCTCGGTCGGGGGCCAAAAACATTCAGTACTTC
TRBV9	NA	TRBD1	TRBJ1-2	CASSEDRASVYGYTF	TGTGCCAGCAGCGAGGACAGGGCCTCTGTCTATGGCTACACCTTC
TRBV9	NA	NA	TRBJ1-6	CASSVGDPHNSPLHF	TGTGCCAGCAGCGTAGGGGATCCCCATAATTCACCCCTCCACTTT
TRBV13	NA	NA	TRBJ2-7	CASSITGDSTYEQYF	TGTGCCAGCAGCATTACAGGGGACTCGACCTACGAGCAGTACTTC
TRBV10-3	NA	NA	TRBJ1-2	CAISESVRGGAYGYTF	TGTGCCATCAGTGAGTCAGTAAGGGGAGGGGCCTATGGCTACACCTTC
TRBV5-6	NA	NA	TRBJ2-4	CASSLAGGLAKNIQYF	TGTGCCAGCAGCTTGGCCGGGGGGCTAGCCAAAAACATTCAGTACTTC
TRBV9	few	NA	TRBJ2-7	CASSVGYSASYEQYF	TGTGCCAGCAGCGTAGGTTATTCGGCCTCCTACGAGCAGTACTTC
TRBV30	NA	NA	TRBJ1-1	CAWDGLQGNTEAFF	TGTGCCTGGGATGGTTTACAGGGGAACACTGAAGCTTTCTTT
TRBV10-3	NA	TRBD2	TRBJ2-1	CAISESPGGAGEQFF	TGTGCCATCAGTGAGTCCCCCGGGGGGGCTGGTGAGCAGTTCTTC
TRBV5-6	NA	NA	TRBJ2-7	CASSFDQALSREQYF	TGTGCCAGCAGCTTTGATCAGGCCCTTTCCCGGGAGCAGTACTTC
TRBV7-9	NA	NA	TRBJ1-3	CASSLGGRNTIYF	TGTGCCAGCAGCTTAGGCGGACGGAACACCATATATTTT
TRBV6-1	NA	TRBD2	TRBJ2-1	CASRETSGGSYNEQFF	TGTGCCAGCAGGGAAACTAGCGGGGGCTCTTACAATGAGCAGTTCTTC
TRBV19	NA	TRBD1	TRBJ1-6	CASKLRDRGSPLHF	TGTGCCAGCAAACTCCGGGACAGGGGCTCACCCCTCCACTTT
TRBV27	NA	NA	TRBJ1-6	CASSLGTGPGSPLHF	TGTGCCAGCAGTCTGGGAACAGGGCCCGGTTCACCCCTCCACTTT
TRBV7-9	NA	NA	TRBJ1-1	CASSSPLTNTEAFF	TGTGCCAGCAGCTCTCCCTTGACCAACACTGAAGCTTTCTTT
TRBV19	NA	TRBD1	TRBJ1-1	CASTLTGMNTEAFF	TGTGCCAGTACCCTGACAGGGATGAACACTGAAGCTTTCTTT
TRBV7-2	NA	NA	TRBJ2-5	CASSSPRPSQETQYF	TGTGCCAGCAGCTCTCCCCGACCCTCTCAAGAGACCCAGTACTTC
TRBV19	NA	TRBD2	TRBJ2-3	CASRPSGTPDTQYF	TGTGCCAGTCGTCCTAGCGGGACCCCAGATACGCAGTATTTT
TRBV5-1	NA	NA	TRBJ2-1	CASSLGGQNIDEQFF	TGCGCCAGCAGCTTGGGTGGTCAGAACATCGATGAGCAGTTCTTC
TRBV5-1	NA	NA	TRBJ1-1	CASSPGHLPNTEAFF	TGCGCCAGCAGTCCGGGACACCTGCCGAACACTGAAGCTTTCTTT
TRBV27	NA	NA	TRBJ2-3	CASSLSRAERDTQYF	TGTGCCAGCAGTTTATCGCGGGCGGAGAGAGATACGCAGTATTTT
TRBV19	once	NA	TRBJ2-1	CASSISIGLAFHSYNEQFF	TGTGCCAGTAGTATCAGTATCGGGTTAGCTTTTCACTCCTACAATGAGCAGTTCTTC
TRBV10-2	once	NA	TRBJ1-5	CASSGDRFNQPQHF	TGCGCCAGCAGTGGAGACAGGTTCAATCAGCCCCAGCATTTT
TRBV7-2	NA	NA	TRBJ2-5	CASSRTPGLGETQYF	TGTGCCAGCAGTCGTACACCGGGACTCGGAGAGACCCAGTACTTC
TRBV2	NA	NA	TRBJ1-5	CASTADSNQPQHF	TGTGCCAGCACGGCAGATAGCAATCAGCCCCAGCATTTT
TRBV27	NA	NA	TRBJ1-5	CATSVGLGNTQHF	TGTGCCACCTCCGTGGGGCTGGGGAATACCCAGCATTTT
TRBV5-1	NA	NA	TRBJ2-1	CASSGTLRRGNEQFF	TGCGCCAGCAGCGGGACCCTACGGAGGGGCAATGAGCAGTTCTTC
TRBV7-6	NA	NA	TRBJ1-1	CASSKVWGRVNTEAFF	TGTGCCAGCAGCAAAGTTTGGGGCAGAGTGAACACTGAAGCTTTCTTT
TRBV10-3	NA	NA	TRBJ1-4	CAISAGQNEKLFF	TGTGCCATCTCAGCGGGCCAGAATGAAAAACTGTTTTTT
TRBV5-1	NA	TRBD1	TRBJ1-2	CASGPGQGSSYGYTF	TGCGCCAGCGGGCCGGGACAGGGAAGCAGTTATGGCTACACCTTC
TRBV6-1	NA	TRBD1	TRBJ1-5	CASRGTGAPDQPQHF	TGTGCCAGCAGGGGAACAGGGGCGCCTGATCAGCCCCAGCATTTT
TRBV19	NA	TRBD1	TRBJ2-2	CASRLDRVTGELFF	TGTGCCAGTAGGCTTGACAGGGTCACCGGGGAGCTGTTTTTT
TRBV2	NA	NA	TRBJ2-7	CASSLLVYEQYF	TGTGCCAGCAGCCTTCTGGTCTACGAGCAGTACTTC
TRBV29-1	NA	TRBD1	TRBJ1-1	CSVMDRGTEAFF	TGCAGCGTGATGGACAGGGGCACTGAAGCTTTCTTT
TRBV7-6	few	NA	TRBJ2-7	CASSPFELAEQYF	TGTGCCAGCAGCCCCTTCGAGTTGGCTGAGCAGTACTTC
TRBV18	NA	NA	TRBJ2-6	CASSPSGLGGANVLTF	TGTGCCAGCTCACCCTCAGGCTTAGGTGGGGCCAACGTCCTGACTTTC
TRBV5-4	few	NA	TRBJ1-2	CASSTYGRTDGYTF	TGTGCCAGCAGCACATACGGACGGACGGATGGCTACACCTTC
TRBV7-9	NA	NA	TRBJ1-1	CASSAYSGTTDTEAFF	TGTGCCAGCAGCGCCTATTCCGGGACGACTGACACTGAAGCTTTCTTT
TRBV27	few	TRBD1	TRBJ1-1	CASTAYGTGSEAFF	TGTGCCAGCACCGCTTACGGGACAGGTTCTGAAGCTTTCTTT
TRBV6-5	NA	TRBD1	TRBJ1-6	CASSQGVLAPLHF	TGTGCCAGCAGCCAGGGGGTACTTGCACCCCTCCACTTT
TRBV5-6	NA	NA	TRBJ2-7	CASSYRGYEQYF	TGTGCCAGCAGCTATCGGGGGTACGAGCAGTACTTC
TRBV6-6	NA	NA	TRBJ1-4	CASSTRTGTNEKLFF	TGTGCCAGCAGTACAAGGACGGGGACAAATGAAAAACTGTTTTTT
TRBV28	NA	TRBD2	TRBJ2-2	CASSLGGEWNTGELFF	TGTGCCAGCAGTTTGGGAGGGGAGTGGAACACCGGGGAGCTGTTTTTT
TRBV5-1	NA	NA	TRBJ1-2	CASSLDGAGYGYTF	TGCGCCAGCAGCTTAGATGGGGCTGGTTATGGCTACACCTTC
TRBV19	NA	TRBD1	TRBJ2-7	CASSIYGTGGYEQYF	TGTGCCAGTAGTATTTATGGGACAGGGGGGTACGAGCAGTACTTC
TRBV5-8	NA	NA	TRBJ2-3	CASSFSSTDTQYF	TGTGCCAGCAGCTTCTCAAGCACAGATACGCAGTATTTT
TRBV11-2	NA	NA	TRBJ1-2	CASSLTAYGYTF	TGTGCCAGCAGCTTAACGGCGTATGGCTACACCTTC
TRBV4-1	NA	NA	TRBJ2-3	CATNRVADTQYF	TGCGCCACAAACAGGGTCGCAGATACGCAGTATTTT
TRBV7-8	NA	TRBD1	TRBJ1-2	CASSIPGQGEYGYTF	TGTGCCAGCAGCATCCCAGGACAGGGGGAGTATGGCTACACCTTC
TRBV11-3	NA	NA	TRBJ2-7	CASSQARGGEQYF	TGTGCCAGCAGCCAAGCTCGTGGGGGCGAGCAGTACTTC
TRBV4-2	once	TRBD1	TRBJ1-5	CASSQIDRGGIQPQHF	TGTGCCAGCAGCCAGATAGACAGGGGAGGTATTCAGCCCCAGCATTTT
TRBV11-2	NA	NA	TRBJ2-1	CASSPRGGMNGEQFF	TGTGCCAGCAGCCCCAGGGGGGGGATGAACGGGGAGCAGTTCTTC
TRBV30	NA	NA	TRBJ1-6	CAWAGVLDSNSPLHF	TGTGCCTGGGCCGGAGTTCTGGACAGTAATTCACCCCTCCACTTT
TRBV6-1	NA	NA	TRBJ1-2	CASSDTTYYGYTF	TGTGCCAGCAGTGACACCACCTACTATGGCTACACCTTC